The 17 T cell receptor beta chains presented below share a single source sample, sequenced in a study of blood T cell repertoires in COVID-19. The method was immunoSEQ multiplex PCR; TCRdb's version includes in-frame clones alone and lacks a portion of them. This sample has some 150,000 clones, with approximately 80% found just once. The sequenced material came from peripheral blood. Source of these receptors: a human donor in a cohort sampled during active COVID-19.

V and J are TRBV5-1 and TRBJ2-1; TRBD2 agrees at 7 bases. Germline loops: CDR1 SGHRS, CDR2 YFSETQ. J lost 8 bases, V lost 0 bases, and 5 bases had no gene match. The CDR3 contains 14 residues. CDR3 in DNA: TGCGCCAGCAGCTTGGGGACTAGACTCGATGAGCAGTTCTTC. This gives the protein CASSLGTRLDEQFF.

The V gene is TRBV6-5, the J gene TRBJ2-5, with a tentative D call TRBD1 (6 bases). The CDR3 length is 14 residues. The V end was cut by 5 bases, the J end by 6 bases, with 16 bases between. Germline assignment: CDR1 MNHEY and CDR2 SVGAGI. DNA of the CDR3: TGTGCCAGCAGTAACCGACAGGCCTTAAAGACCCAGTACTTC. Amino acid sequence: CASSNRQALKTQYF.

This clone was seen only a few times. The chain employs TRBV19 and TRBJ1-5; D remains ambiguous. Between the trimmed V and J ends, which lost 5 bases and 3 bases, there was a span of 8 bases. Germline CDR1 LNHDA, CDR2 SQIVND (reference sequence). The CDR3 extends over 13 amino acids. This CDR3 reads CASSRTANQPQHF. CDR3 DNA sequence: TGTGCCAGTAGTCGAACAGCCAATCAGCCCCAGCATTTT.

Here the CDR3 DNA reads TGCGCCAGCAGCTCCGGACTAGCGGGGGCCTACGAGCAGTACTTC. Translating gives CASSSGLAGAYEQYF. The chain employs TRBV5-1 and TRBJ2-7; 13 nucleotides align to TRBD2. Germline-derived CDR1 and CDR2 are SGHRS and YFSETQ. V shed 3 bases and J 2 bases; nucleotides not matched to a gene: 2. The CDR3 is 15 residues long.

The CDR3 nucleotides read TGTGCCAGCAGCTACATGGGCGGCTACACCTTC. It codes for CASSYMGGYTF. This chain uses TRBV5-4 with TRBJ1-2; D not certain. Germline-derived CDR1 and CDR2 are SGHNT and YYREEE (reference sequence). Trimming removed 3 bases at V and 8 bases at J, with 8 bases between. The CDR3 totals 11 residues.

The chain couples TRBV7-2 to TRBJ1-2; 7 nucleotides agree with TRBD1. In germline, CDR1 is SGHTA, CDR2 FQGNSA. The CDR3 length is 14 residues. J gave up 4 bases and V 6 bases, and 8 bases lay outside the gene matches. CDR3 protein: CASRPTGAAYGYTF. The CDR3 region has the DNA TGTGCCAGCAGGCCTACAGGGGCCGCCTATGGCTACACCTTC.

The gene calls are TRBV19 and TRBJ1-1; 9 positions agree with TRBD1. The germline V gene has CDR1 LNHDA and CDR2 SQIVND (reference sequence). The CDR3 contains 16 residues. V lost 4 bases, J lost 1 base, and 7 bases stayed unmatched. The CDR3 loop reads CASSRVGTGPNTEAFF. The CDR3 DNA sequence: TGTGCCAGTAGTAGGGTGGGGACAGGGCCGAACACTGAAGCTTTCTTT. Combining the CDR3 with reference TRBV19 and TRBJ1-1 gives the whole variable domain DGGITQSPKYLFRKEGQNVTLSCEQNLNHDAMYWYRQDPGQGLRLIYYSQIVNDFQKGDIAEGYSVSREKKESFPLTVTSAQKNPTAFYLCASSRVGTGPNTEAFFGQGTRLTVV.

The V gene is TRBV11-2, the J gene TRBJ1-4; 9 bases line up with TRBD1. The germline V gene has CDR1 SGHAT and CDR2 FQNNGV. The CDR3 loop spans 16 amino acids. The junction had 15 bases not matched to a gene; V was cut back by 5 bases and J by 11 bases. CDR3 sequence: CASSPFSGTGLRKLFF. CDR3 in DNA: TGTGCCAGCAGCCCTTTCTCTGGGACAGGGCTTCGGAAACTGTTTTTT.

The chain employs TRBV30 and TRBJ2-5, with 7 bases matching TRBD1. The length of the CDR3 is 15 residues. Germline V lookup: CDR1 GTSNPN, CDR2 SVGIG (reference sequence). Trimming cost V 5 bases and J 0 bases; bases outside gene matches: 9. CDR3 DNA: TGTGCCTGGGCTCCGGGACAGTCCTACCAAGAGACCCAGTACTTC. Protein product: CAWAPGQSYQETQYF.

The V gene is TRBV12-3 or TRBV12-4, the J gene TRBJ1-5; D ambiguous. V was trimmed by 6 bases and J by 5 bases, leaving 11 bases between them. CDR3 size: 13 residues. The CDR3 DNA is TGTGCCAGCAGCCTGGAAGAGGATCAGCCCCAGCATTTT. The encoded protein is CASSLEEDQPQHF.

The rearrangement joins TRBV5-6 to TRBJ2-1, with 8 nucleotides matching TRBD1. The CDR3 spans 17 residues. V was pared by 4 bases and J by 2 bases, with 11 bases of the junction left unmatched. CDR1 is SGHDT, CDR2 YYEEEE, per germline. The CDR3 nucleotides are TGTGCCAGCAGCGGTGAATCGACAGGGGCGACCTACAATGAGCAGTTCTTC. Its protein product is CASSGESTGATYNEQFF.

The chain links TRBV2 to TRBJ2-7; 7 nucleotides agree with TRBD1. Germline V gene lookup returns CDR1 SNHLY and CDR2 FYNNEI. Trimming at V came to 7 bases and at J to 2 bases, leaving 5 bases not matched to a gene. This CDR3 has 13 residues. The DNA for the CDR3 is TGTGCCAGCACTTCGGACAGGCCCTACGAGCAGTACTTC. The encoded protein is CASTSDRPYEQYF. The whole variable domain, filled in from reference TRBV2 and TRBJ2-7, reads EPEVTQTPSHQVTQMGQEVILRCVPISNHLYFYWYRQILGQKVEFLVSFYNNEISEKSEIFDDQFSVERPDGSNFTLKIRSTKLEDSAMYFCASTSDRPYEQYFGPGTRLTVT.

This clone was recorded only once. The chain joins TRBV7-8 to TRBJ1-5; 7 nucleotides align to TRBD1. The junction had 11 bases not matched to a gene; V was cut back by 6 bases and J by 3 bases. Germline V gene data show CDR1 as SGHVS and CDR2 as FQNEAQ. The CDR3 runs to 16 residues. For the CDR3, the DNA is TGTGCCAGCAGTATTCAACCTGGGACAGTCAATCAGCCCCAGCATTTT. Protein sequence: CASSIQPGTVNQPQHF. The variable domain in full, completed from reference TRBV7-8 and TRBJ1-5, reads GAGVSQSPRYKVAKRGQDVALRCDPISGHVSLFWYQQALGQGPEFLTYFQNEAQLDKSGLPSDRFFAERPEGSVSTLKIQRTQQEDSAVYLCASSIQPGTVNQPQHFGDGTRLSIL.

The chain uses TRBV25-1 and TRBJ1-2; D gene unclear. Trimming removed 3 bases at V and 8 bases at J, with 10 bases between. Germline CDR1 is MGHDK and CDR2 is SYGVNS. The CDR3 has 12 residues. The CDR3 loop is CASSDGGLGYTF. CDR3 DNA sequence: TGTGCCAGCAGTGATGGAGGGTTAGGCTACACCTTC.

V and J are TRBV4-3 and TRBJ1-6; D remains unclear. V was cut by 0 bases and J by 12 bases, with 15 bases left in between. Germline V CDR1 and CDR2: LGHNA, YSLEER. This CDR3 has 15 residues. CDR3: CASSQDRDKFQPLHF. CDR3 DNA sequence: TGCGCCAGCAGCCAAGATAGAGATAAGTTTCAACCCCTCCACTTT.

The DNA of the CDR3 is TGTGCCAGCAGTTTCCCGGGTTCAGGGGGCACTGAAGCTTTCTTT. This sequence encodes CASSFPGSGGTEAFF. V usage is TRBV27 and J usage is TRBJ1-1; TRBD1 aligns across 7 bases. V shed 3 bases and J 4 bases; nucleotides not matched to a gene: 8. The germline V gene encodes CDR1 MNHEY and CDR2 SMNVEV (reference sequence). The CDR3 runs 15 residues.

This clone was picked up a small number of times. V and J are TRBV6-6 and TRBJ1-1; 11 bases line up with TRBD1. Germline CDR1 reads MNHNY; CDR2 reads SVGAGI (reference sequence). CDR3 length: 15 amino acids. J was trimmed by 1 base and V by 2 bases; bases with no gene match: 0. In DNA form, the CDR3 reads TGTGCCAGCAGTTACGGACAGGGGGCGAACACTGAAGCTTTCTTT. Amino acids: CASSYGQGANTEAFF.